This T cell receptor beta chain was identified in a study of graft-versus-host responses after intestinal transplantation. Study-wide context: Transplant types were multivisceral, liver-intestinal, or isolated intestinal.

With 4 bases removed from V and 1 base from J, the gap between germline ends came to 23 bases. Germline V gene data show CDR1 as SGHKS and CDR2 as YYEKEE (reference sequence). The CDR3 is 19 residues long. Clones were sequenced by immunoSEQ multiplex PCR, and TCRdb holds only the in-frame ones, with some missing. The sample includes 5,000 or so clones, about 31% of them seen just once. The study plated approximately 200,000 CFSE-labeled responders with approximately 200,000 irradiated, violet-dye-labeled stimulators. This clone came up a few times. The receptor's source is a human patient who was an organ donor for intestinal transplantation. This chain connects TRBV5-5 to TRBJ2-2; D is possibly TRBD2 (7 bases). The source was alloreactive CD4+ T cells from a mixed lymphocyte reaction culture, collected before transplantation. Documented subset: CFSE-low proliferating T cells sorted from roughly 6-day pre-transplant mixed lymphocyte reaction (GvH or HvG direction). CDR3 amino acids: CASSPHSLGGAMNTGELFF. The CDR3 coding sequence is TGTGCCAGCAGCCCTCATTCCTTAGGGGGGGCTATGAACACCGGGGAGCTGTTTTTT.